What follows is one TCR beta chain and its context. Its antigen is not known. The sample belongs to a study of T cell responses to AZD1222 COVID-19 vaccine. Overall study results and limits: With two AZD1222 doses given, Spike-specific TCR breadth and depth both rose. At baseline, just a handful of AZD1222 recipients tested seropositive. Females outnumbered males among donors, who were mostly white British; clonal diversity was possibly underestimated. Unmutated variant regions reportedly attract nearly half of all spike-specific TCRs.

TCRdb's table, derived via immunoSEQ multiplex PCR, lists solely in-frame clones and lacks some. The sample gives 140,000 or so clones, about 92% of which show up once; approximately 2.1% is in the top ten. The germline gives CDR1 MDHEN, CDR2 SYDVKM. The CDR3 runs to 16 residues. Between the trimmed V and J ends, which lost 7 bases and 1 base, there was a span of 19 bases. The sequencing here drew on peripheral blood, taken on day 0 of AZD1222 vaccination. The V gene is TRBV28, the J gene TRBJ2-5, with D possibly TRBD1 on 6 matching bases. The sequence was collected from an adult in good health. CDR3 in amino acids: CASTPYREFPQETQYF. CDR3 in DNA: TGTGCCAGCACCCCTTACAGGGAATTCCCCCAAGAGACCCAGTACTTC.